The 10 T cell receptor beta chains given below trace back to one sample, sequenced in a study of cytotoxic CD8 clonotypes in ibrutinib-treated CLL. Produced via immunoSEQ multiplex PCR; TCRdb's table is partial and in-frame only. The table shows 200,000 to 250,000 clones, with about four fifths occurring only once. Sample: PBMCs, taken after 12 months of ibrutinib treatment. Receptors were obtained from a human donor with chronic lymphocytic leukemia.

This rearrangement joins TRBV6-5 to TRBJ2-1; possible D gene TRBD2, 5 bases. The CDR3 runs to 14 residues. V was trimmed by 7 bases and J by 4 bases, leaving 14 bases between them. Germline V CDR1 and CDR2: MNHEY, SVGAGI. In DNA form, the CDR3 reads TGTGCCAGCAAGGGAGCGAGATTTTACAATGAGCAGTTCTTC. It translates to CASKGARFYNEQFF.

The chain links TRBV5-1 to TRBJ1-1, with a possible D match to TRBD1 (5 bases). V was trimmed by 2 bases and J by 2 bases, leaving 7 bases between them. Germline V gene data show CDR1 as SGHRS and CDR2 as YFSETQ. The CDR3 extends over 13 amino acids. CDR3 sequence reads: CASSFDSNTEAFF. CDR3 bases: TGCGCCAGCAGCTTTGACAGTAACACTGAAGCTTTCTTT.

This chain joins TRBV4-1 and TRBJ2-6; D is perhaps TRBD1 or TRBD2 (5 bases each). V lost 1 base and J 2 bases, leaving 24 bases between the germline ends. Germline V gene sequence: CDR1 MGHRA, CDR2 YSYEKL. The CDR3 spans 21 residues. Here the CDR3 reads CASSQALLGPLSTPGANVLTF. The CDR3 DNA sequence: TGCGCCAGCAGCCAAGCCCTGCTGGGACCGCTTAGCACCCCTGGGGCCAACGTCCTGACTTTC.

In this sample, this clone turned up once. The chain employs TRBV11-3 and TRBJ2-7; D could derive from TRBD1 or TRBD2 (5 bases each). Trimming shortened V by 1 base and J by 0 bases, and 10 bases separated the two germline ends. The germline CDR1 and CDR2 sequences are SGHNT and YENEEA. The CDR3 extends over 15 amino acids. CDR3 coding DNA: TGTGCCAGCAGCTTAGGGGACGGATACTCCTACGAGCAGTACTTC. As protein: CASSLGDGYSYEQYF. Using reference TRBV11-3 and TRBJ2-7 for the parts outside the CDR3, the full variable domain is EAGVVQSPRYKIIEKKQPVAFWCNPISGHNTLYWYLQNLGQGPELLIRYENEEAVDDSQLPKDRFSAERLKGVDSTLKIQPAELGDSAVYLCASSLGDGYSYEQYFGPGTRLTVT.

Remarks on this clone: A much larger clone lies a single base off, so this may be a read error. The rearrangement joins TRBV2 to TRBJ2-2; D is tentatively TRBD1 or TRBD2 (5 bases each). Germline V CDR1 and CDR2: SNHLY, FYNNEI. There are 14 residues in the CDR3. Trimming pared 5 bases from V and 1 base from J, leaving 8 bases between. CDR3 sequence: CASSWDGNTGELFF. CDR3 nucleotide sequence: TGTGCCAGCAGTTGGGACGGGAACACCGGGGAGCTGTTTTTT.

The V and J genes are TRBV14 and TRBJ1-4; D ambiguous. In germline, CDR1 is SGHDN, CDR2 FVKESK. The CDR3 is 16 amino acids. Trimming stripped 0 bases from V and 3 bases from J, with 11 bases between. The CDR3 DNA follows: TGTGCCAGCAGCCAAGAAGTTAGTGGGGCTAATGAAAAACTGTTTTTT. Amino acid sequence: CASSQEVSGANEKLFF.

The chain recombines TRBV5-1 with TRBJ2-7, with 14 bases fitting TRBD2. Germline assignment: CDR1 SGHRS and CDR2 YFSETQ. The V gene end was trimmed by 4 bases and the J gene end by 4 bases; junction bases not matched to a gene: 1. The CDR3 is 14 residues long. CDR3 coding DNA: TGCGCCAGCAGCCGGACTAGCGGGGGGTACGAGCAGTACTTC. Protein product: CASSRTSGGYEQYF.

V is TRBV5-8 and J is TRBJ2-5; 9 bases agree with TRBD2. Trimming removed 4 bases from V and 5 bases from J; junction bases left unmatched: 9. CDR1 and CDR2 from the germline V gene are SGHTS and YDEGEE. The CDR3 runs to 15 residues. The CDR3 here is CASSTGTSLQETQYF. The CDR3 DNA follows: TGTGCCAGCAGCACCGGGACTAGCCTCCAGGAGACCCAGTACTTC.

The chain is built from TRBV6-1 and TRBJ2-7, with TRBD2 matching 10 bases. This CDR3 is 15 amino acids long. CDR1 is MNHNS, CDR2 SASEGT, per germline. Trimming cost V 8 bases and J 3 bases; bases outside gene matches: 10. Here the CDR3 reads CASRGGTSDIYEQYF. CDR3 bases: TGTGCCAGCCGAGGGGGGACTAGCGATATCTACGAGCAGTACTTC.

Here the CDR3 DNA reads TGTGCCAGCAGCTCCGGGACTAGCAATCCCCAGCAGTACTTC. Its protein is CASSSGTSNPQQYF. The chain joins TRBV5-4 to TRBJ2-7; 9 positions agree with TRBD2. V was pared by 3 bases and J by 8 bases, with 9 bases of the junction left unmatched. The CDR3 has 14 residues. Germline lookup yields CDR1 SGHNT and CDR2 YYREEE (reference sequence).